The source of this T cell receptor beta chain is a study of cytomegalovirus exposure and HLA in healthy donors. Turning to this clone: The antigen is unknown.

Only in-frame clones appear in the TCRdb table, and some are missing; sequencing was by immunoSEQ multiplex PCR. In the table there are approximately 300,000 clones, roughly 85% of which are singletons. The germline V gene has CDR1 MNHNS and CDR2 SASEGT. Trimming at V came to 1 base and at J to 2 bases, leaving 1 base not matched to a gene. The CDR3 is 14 amino acids. Whole-study results and caveats: The authors listed over 150 TCR beta chains as cytomegalovirus-associated. Subsequent analysis revealed that first-cohort TCR clusters tended to co-occur in the approximately 120 validation repertoires. Reported performance of the classifier showed diagnosis of cytomegalovirus status with high specificity and sensitivity.

The V gene is TRBV6-1, the J gene TRBJ2-7; 8 positions match TRBD2. The source is a woman aged 18-29 years in good health and CMV-seronegative. The sequencing input was PBMCs. This CDR3 is CASSEGSGTYEQYF. For the CDR3, the DNA is TGTGCCAGCAGTGAAGGTAGCGGGACCTACGAGCAGTACTTC.